Listed here are 8 T cell receptor beta chains from one sample, sequenced in a study of cytomegalovirus exposure and HLA in healthy donors. PCR was performed using 60 Vbeta and 13 Jbeta primers. Measured with immunoSEQ multiplex PCR; TCRdb has only the in-frame clones, and not every one. This sample has more than 100,000 clones; approximately 80% occur once, and the top ten carry roughly 1%. Sequenced material: PBMCs. The receptors were gathered from an older woman in good health and CMV-seronegative.

The chain combines TRBV30 with TRBJ2-3, with TRBD2 identical over 7 bases. CDR1 GTSNPN and CDR2 SVGIG come from the germline V gene (reference sequence). Trimming removed 1 base from V and 4 bases from J; junction bases left unmatched: 8. There are 15 residues in the CDR3. The CDR3 protein is CAWSGGAGLADTQYF. The CDR3 DNA is TGTGCCTGGAGTGGGGGAGCGGGGCTAGCAGATACGCAGTATTTT.

The chain carries TRBV5-1 and TRBJ1-4; D not resolved. CDR3 length: 14 residues. Per the germline V gene, CDR1 is SGHRS and CDR2 is YFSETQ. V dropped 5 bases and J dropped 0 bases, with 8 bases sitting between them. The CDR3 loop reads CASSQTSTNEKLFF. The CDR3 nucleotides are TGCGCCAGCAGTCAAACTTCAACTAATGAAAAACTGTTTTTT.

CDR3 nucleotides: TGTGCCAGCTCACCCCGGCAGGGCTCCTACGAGCAGTACTTC. Amino acids: CASSPRQGSYEQYF. V is TRBV18 and J is TRBJ2-7; the D gene is possibly TRBD1 (5 bases). CDR1 is KGHSH, CDR2 LQKENI, per germline. Trimming took off 3 bases at V and 0 bases at J, with 9 bases between the two ends. This CDR3 contains 14 residues.

The rearrangement uses TRBV29-1 and TRBJ1-1, with a possible D match to TRBD1 (6 bases). With 1 base removed from V and 5 bases from J, the gap between germline ends came to 17 bases. The CDR3 runs to 15 residues. From germline, CDR1 is SQVTM and CDR2 ANQGSEA. In nucleotides, the CDR3 is TGCAGCGTTGAAGTCTCTACCCCAGGGGCGACTGAAGCTTTCTTT. Protein product: CSVEVSTPGATEAFF.

The rearrangement links TRBV5-1 to TRBJ2-2; D unclear. Per the germline V gene, CDR1 is SGHRS and CDR2 is YFSETQ. This CDR3 is built from 13 residues. Between the trimmed V and J ends, which lost 7 bases and 4 bases, there was a span of 11 bases. The CDR3 coding sequence is TGCGCCAGCCGACTCTCGCCCACCGGGGAGCTGTTTTTT. Its translation: CASRLSPTGELFF.

This clone has just a few counts. The chain uses TRBV28 and TRBJ2-7; a possible D gene is TRBD1 (5 bases). V lost 6 bases to trimming and J lost 2 bases, with 17 bases between them. Per the germline V gene, CDR1 is MDHEN and CDR2 is SYDVKM. The length of the CDR3 is 15 residues. CDR3 sequence: CASSAPTDRTYEQYF. CDR3 sequence (DNA): TGTGCCAGCAGCGCCCCCACCGACAGAACCTACGAGCAGTACTTC.

This clone was counted once. The V and J genes are TRBV9 and TRBJ2-7; TRBD1 aligns across 9 bases. V lost 3 bases and J lost 5; bases outside the gene matches: 6. CDR1 is SGDLS and CDR2 is YYNGEE in the germline V gene. CDR3 size: 14 residues. The CDR3 sequence: CASSAGQGRHEQYF. Written as DNA, the CDR3 is TGTGCCAGCAGCGCAGGACAGGGGAGGCACGAGCAGTACTTC. The variable domain in full, completed from reference TRBV9 and TRBJ2-7, reads DSGVTQTPKHLITATGQRVTLRCSPRSGDLSVYWYQQSLDQGLQFLIQYYNGEERAKGNILERFSAQQFPDLHSELNLSSLELGDSALYFCASSAGQGRHEQYFGPGTRLTVT.

This clone was seen only a few times. The genes are TRBV19 and TRBJ1-4, with 9 bases lining up with TRBD1. CDR1 is LNHDA, CDR2 SQIVND, per germline (reference sequence). The V segment lost 6 bases and the J segment 8 bases; nucleotides outside the gene matches: 16. CDR3 length equals 17 residues. CDR3: CASSRYTGGSRGEKLFF. CDR3 sequence (DNA): TGTGCCAGTAGCCGGTACACAGGGGGCTCTAGAGGCGAAAAACTGTTTTTT. The full variable domain, completed using reference TRBV19 and TRBJ1-4, is DGGITQSPKYLFRKEGQNVTLSCEQNLNHDAMYWYRQDPGQGLRLIYYSQIVNDFQKGDIAEGYSVSREKKESFPLTVTSAQKNPTAFYLCASSRYTGGSRGEKLFFGSGTQLSVL.